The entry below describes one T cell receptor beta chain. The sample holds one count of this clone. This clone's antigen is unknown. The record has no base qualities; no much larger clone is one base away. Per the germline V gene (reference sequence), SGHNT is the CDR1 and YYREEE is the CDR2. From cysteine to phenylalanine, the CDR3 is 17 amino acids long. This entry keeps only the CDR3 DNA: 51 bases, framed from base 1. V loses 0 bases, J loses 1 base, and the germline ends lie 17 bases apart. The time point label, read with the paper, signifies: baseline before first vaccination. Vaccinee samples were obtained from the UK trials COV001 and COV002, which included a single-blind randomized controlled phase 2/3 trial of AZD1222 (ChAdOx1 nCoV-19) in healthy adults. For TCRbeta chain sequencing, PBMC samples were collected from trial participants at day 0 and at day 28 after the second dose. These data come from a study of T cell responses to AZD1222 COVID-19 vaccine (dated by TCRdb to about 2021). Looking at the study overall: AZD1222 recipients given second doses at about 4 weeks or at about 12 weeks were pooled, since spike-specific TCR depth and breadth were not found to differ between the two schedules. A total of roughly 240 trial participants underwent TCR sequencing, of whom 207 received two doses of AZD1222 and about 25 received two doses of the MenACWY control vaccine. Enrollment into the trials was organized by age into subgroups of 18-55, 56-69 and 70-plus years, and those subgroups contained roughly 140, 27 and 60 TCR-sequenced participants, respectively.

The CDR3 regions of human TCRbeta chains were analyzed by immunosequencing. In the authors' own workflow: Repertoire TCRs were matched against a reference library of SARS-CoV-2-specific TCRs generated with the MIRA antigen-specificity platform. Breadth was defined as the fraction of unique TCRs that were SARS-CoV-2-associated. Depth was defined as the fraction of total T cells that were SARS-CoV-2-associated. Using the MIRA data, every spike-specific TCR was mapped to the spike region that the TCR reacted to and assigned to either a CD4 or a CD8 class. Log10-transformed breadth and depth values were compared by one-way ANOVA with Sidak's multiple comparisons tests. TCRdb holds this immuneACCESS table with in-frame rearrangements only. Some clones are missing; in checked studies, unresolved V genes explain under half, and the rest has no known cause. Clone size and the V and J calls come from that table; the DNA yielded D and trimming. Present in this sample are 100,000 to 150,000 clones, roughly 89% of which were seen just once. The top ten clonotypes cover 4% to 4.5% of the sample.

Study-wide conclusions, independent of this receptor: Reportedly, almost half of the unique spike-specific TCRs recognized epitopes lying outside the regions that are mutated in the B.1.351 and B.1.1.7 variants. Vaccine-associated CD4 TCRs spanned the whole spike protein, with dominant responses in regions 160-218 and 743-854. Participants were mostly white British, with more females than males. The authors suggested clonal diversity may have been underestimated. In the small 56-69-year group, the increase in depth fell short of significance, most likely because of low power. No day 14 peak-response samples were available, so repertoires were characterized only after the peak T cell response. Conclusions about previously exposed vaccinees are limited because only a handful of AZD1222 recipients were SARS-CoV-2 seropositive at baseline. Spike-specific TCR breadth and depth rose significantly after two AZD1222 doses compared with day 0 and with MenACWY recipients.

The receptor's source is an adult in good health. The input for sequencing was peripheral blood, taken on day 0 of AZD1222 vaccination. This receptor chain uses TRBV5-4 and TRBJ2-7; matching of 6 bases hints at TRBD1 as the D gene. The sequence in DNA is TGTGCCAGCAGCTTGGGGAGAATGGGTACAGGGTCCTACGAGCAGTACTTC. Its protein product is CASSLGRMGTGSYEQYF. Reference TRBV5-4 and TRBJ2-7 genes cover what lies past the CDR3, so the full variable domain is ETGVTQSPTHLIKTRGQQVTLRCSSQSGHNTVSWYQQALGQGPQFIFQYYREEENGRGNFPPRFSGLQFPNYSSELNVNALELDDSALYLCASSLGRMGTGSYEQYFGPGTRLTVT.